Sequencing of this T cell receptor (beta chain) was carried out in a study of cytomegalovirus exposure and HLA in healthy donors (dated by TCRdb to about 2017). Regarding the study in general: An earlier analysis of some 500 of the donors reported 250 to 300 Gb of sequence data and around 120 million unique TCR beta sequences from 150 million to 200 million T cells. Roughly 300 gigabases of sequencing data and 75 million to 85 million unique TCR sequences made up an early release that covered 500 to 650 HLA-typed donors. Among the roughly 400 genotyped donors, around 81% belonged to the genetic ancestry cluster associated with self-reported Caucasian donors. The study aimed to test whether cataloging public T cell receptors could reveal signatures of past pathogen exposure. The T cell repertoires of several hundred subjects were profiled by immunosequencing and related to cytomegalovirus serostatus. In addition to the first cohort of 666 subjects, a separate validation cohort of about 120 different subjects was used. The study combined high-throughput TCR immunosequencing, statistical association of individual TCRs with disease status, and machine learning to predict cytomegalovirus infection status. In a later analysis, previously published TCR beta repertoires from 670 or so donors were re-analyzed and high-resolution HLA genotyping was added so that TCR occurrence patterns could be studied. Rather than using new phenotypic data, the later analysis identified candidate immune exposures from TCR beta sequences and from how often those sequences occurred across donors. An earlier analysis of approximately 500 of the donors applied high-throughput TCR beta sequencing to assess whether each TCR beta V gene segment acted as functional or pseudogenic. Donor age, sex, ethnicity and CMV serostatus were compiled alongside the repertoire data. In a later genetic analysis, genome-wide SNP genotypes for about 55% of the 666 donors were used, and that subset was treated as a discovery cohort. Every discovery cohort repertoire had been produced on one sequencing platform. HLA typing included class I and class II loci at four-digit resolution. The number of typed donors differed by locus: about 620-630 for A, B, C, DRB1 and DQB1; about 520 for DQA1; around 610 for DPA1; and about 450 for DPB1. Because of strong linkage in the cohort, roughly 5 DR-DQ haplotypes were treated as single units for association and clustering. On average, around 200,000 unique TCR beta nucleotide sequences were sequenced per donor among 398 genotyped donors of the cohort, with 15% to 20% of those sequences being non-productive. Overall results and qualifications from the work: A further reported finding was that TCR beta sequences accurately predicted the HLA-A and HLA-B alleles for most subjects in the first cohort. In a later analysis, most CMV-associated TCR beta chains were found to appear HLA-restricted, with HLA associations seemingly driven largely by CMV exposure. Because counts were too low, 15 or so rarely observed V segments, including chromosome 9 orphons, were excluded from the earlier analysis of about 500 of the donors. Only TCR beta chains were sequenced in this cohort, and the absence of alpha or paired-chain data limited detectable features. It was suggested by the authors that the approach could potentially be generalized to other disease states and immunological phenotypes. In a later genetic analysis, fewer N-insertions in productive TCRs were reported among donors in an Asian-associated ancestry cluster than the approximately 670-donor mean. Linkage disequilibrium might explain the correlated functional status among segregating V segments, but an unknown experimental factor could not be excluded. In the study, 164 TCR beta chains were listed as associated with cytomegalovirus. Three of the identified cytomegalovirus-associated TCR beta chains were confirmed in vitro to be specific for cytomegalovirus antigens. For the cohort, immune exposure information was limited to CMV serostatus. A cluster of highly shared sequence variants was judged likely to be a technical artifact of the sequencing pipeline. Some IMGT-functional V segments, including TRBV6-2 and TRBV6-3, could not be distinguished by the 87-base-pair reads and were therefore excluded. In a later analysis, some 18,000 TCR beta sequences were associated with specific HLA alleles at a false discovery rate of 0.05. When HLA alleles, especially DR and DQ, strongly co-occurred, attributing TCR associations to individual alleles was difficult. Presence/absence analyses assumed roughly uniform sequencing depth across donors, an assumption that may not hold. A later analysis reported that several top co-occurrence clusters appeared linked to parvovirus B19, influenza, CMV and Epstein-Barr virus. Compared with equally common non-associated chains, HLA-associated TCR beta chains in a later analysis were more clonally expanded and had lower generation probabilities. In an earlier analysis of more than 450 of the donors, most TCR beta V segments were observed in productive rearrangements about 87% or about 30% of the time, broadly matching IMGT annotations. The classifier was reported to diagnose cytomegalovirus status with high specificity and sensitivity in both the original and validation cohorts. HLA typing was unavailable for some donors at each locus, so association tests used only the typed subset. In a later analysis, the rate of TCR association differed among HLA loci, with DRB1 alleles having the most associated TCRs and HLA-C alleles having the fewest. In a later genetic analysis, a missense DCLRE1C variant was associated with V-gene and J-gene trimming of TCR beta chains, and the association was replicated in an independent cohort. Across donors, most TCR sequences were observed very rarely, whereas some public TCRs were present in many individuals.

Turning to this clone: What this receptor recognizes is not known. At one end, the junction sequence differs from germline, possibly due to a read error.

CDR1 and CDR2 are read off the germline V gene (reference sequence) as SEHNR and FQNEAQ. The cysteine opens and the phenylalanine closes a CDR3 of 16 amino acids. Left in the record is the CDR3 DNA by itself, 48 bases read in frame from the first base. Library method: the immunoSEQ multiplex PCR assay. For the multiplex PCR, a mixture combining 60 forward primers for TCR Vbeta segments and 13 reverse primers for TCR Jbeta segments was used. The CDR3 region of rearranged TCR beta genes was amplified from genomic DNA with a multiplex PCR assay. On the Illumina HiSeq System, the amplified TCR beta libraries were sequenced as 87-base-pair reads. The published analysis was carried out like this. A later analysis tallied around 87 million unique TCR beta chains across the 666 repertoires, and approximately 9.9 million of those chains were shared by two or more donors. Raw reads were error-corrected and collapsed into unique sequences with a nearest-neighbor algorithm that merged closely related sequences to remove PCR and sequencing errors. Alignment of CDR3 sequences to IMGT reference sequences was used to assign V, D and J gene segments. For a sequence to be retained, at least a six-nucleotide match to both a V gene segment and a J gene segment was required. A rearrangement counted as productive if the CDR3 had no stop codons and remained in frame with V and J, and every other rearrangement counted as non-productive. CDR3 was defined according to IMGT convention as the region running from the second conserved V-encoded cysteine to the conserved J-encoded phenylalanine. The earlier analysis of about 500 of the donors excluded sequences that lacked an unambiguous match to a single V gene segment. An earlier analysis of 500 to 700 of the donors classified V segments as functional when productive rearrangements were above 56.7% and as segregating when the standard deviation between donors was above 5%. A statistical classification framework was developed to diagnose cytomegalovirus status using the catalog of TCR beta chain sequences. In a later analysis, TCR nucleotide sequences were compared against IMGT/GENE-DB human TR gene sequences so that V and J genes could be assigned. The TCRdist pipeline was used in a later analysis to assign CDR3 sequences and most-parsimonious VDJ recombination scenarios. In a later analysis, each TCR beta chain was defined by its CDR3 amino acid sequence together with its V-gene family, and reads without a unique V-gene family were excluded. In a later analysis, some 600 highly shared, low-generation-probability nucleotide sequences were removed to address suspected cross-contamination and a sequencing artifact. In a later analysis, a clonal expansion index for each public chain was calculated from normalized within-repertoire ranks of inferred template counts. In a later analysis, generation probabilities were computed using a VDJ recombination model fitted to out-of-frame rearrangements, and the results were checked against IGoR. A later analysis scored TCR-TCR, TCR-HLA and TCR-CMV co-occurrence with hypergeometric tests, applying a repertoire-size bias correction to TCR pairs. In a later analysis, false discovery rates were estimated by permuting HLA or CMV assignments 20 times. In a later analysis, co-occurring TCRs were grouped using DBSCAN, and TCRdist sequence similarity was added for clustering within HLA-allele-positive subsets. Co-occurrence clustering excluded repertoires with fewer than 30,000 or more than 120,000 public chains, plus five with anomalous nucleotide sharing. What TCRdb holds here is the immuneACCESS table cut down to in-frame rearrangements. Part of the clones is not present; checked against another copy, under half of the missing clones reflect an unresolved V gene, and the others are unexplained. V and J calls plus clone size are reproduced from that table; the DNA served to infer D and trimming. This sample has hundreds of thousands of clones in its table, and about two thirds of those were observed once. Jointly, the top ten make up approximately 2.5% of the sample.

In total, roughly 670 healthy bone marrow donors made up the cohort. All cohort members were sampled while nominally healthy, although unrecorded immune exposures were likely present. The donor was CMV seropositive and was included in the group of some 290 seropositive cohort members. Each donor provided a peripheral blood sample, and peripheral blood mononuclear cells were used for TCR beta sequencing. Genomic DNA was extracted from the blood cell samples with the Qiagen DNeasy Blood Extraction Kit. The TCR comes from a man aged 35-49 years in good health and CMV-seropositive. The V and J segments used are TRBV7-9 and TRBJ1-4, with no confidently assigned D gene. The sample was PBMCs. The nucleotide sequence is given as TGTTCCAGCAGCTTAGTCCGAGGCGCAACTAATGAAAAACTGTTTTTT. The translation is CSSSLVRGATNEKLFF.